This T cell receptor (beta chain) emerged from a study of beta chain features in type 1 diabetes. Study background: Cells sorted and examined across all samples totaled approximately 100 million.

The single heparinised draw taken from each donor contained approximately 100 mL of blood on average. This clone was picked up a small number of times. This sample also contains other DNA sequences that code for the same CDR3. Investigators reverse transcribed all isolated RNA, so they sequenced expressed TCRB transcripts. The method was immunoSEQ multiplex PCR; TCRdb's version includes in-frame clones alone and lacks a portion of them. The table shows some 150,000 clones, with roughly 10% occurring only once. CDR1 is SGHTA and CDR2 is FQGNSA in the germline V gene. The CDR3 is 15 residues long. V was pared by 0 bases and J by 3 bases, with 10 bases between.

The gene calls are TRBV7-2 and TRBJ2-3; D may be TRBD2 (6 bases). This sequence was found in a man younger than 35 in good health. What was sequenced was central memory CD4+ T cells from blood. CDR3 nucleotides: TGTGCCAGCAGCTTAGCGGGACTTGCGACAGATACGCAGTATTTT. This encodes CASSLAGLATDTQYF.